Following are 15 T cell receptor beta chains from one sample sequenced in a study of cytomegalovirus exposure and HLA in healthy donors. Amplification used 60 Vbeta primers and 13 Jbeta primers. Clones were read by immunoSEQ multiplex PCR, and TCRdb kept only the in-frame ones, dropping some. The sample shows about 170,000 clones, approximately 79% of them seen only once. The material sequenced was PBMCs. The origin of the receptors is a woman aged 45 to 65 in good health and CMV-seropositive.

CDR3 in DNA: TGTGCCAGCAGTCCCCTTGGGGGGGGCTCCTACAATGAGCAGTTCTTC. It translates to CASSPLGGGSYNEQFF. This sequence joins TRBV27 and TRBJ2-1; 7 nucleotides match TRBD2. The CDR3 has 16 amino acids. Trimming cost V 5 bases and J 0 bases; bases outside gene matches: 7. Germline V gene lookup returns CDR1 MNHEY and CDR2 SMNVEV (reference sequence).

The CDR3 loop is CAIQPSQAMNEQFF. DNA of the CDR3: TGTGCCATCCAGCCTAGCCAGGCTATGAATGAGCAGTTCTTC. The rearrangement joins TRBV10-3 to TRBJ2-1; weak D call: TRBD2 (5 bases). Trimming left V 8 bases short and J 7 bases short, with 18 bases between. CDR3 length: 14 amino acids. Per the germline V gene, CDR1 is ENHRY and CDR2 is SYGVKD.

This chain joins TRBV7-9 and TRBJ1-4; 8 bases map to TRBD1. Trimming removed 6 bases from V and 5 bases from J; junction bases left unmatched: 5. This CDR3 has 14 amino acids. Germline lookup yields CDR1 SEHNR and CDR2 FQNEAQ (reference sequence). The CDR3 loop reads CASSLRQGNEKLFF. CDR3 in DNA: TGTGCCAGCAGTTTACGACAGGGGAATGAAAAACTGTTTTTT.

The genes are TRBV10-2 and TRBJ1-4; TRBD1 agrees at 8 bases. The trim removed 7 bases at V and 5 bases at J, leaving 6 bases unmatched. Germline V lookup: CDR1 WSHSY, CDR2 SAAADI. This CDR3 is built from 14 residues. The CDR3 DNA is TGCGCCAGCACAGGGGGCAGAAAAAATGAAAAACTGTTTTTT. Translation gives CASTGGRKNEKLFF.

As regards this clone: The same CDR3 can be traced to other DNA sequences in this sample. V gene TRBV16 combines with J gene TRBJ1-5, with D perhaps matching TRBD1 (5 bases). V was cut by 1 base and J by 5 bases, with 9 bases left in between. Germline V gives CDR1 KGHSY, CDR2 FQNENV. This CDR3 contains 14 residues. The CDR3 protein is CASSQFQGDQPQHF. CDR3 DNA: TGTGCCAGCAGCCAATTCCAGGGCGATCAGCCCCAGCATTTT.

V usage is TRBV6-1 and J usage is TRBJ2-3; TRBD2 agrees at 8 bases. With 10 bases clipped from V and 3 bases from J, the junction kept 9 bases outside the gene matches. This CDR3 is 14 amino acids long. Germline CDR1 and CDR2: MNHNS and SASEGT. CDR3 in amino acids: CAKQQGGRTDTQYF. The CDR3 nucleotides are TGTGCCAAACAACAGGGCGGGAGGACAGATACGCAGTATTTT.

This chain joins TRBV7-9 and TRBJ2-3; 9 nucleotides match TRBD2. Looked up from germline, CDR1 is SEHNR and CDR2 is FQNEAQ (reference sequence). This CDR3 comprises 15 residues. V lost 6 bases, J lost 2 bases, and 6 bases stayed unmatched. The CDR3: CASSSSGGFTDTQYF. CDR3 DNA sequence: TGTGCCAGCAGTTCGAGCGGGGGGTTCACAGATACGCAGTATTTT.

The genes are TRBV19 and TRBJ2-5, with TRBD1 identical over 7 bases. There are 12 residues in the CDR3. Trimming at V came to 6 bases and at J to 9 bases, leaving 7 bases not matched to a gene. CDR1 is LNHDA and CDR2 is SQIVND in the germline V gene (reference sequence). CDR3 region: CASRGQDRAQYF. The DNA for the CDR3 is TGTGCCAGTAGAGGACAGGATAGGGCCCAGTACTTC.

The V and J genes are TRBV2 and TRBJ1-4; D not certain. This CDR3 is 12 amino acids long. Trimming pared 8 bases from V and 0 bases from J, leaving 4 bases between. Germline lookup yields CDR1 SNHLY and CDR2 FYNNEI. The CDR3 coding sequence is TGTGCCAGCGTCGCAACTAATGAAAAACTGTTTTTT. It translates to CASVATNEKLFF.

V is TRBV6-6 and J is TRBJ2-7, with 7 bases that match TRBD1. Germline V gene lookup returns CDR1 MNHNY and CDR2 SVGAGI (reference sequence). CDR3 size: 13 residues. The ends lost 6 bases at V and 7 bases at J; junction bases unmatched: 9. CDR3 amino acids: CASRARQGREQYF. The CDR3 DNA is TGTGCCAGCAGAGCTCGACAGGGCAGGGAGCAGTACTTC.

This clone was observed once. The V call is TRBV21-1, the J call TRBJ2-7; TRBD2, the table's D call, lacks a check against the DNA. TRBV21-1 is a pseudogene segment. This CDR3 has 15 amino acids. The CDR3 sequence is CASSLGLAGSYEQYF. CDR3 in DNA: TGTGCCAGCAGCCTTGGACTAGCGGGATCCTACGAGCAGTACTTC.

This clone was seen a few times. V is TRBV6-6 and J is TRBJ1-2; 8 positions agree with TRBD1. Germline CDR1 is MNHNY and CDR2 is SVGAGI (reference sequence). Trimming took 2 bases from V and 5 from J; bases not matched to a gene: 10. This CDR3 is built from 16 residues. The CDR3: CASSYTSPGGRYGYTF. In nucleotides, the CDR3 is TGTGCCAGCAGTTACACCTCCCCAGGGGGCAGGTATGGCTACACCTTC.

This clone was observed a few times. V gene TRBV20-1 combines with J gene TRBJ1-1; D uncertain. Germline CDR1 and CDR2: DFQATT and SNEGSKA (reference sequence). Deletions cut 6 bases from V and 1 base from J, with 6 bases between. The CDR3 runs to 11 residues. The CDR3 reads CSATQNTEAFF. The CDR3 DNA reads TGCAGTGCCACACAGAACACTGAAGCTTTCTTT.

This rearrangement joins TRBV20-1 to TRBJ2-3; D is unresolved. The CDR3 contains 11 residues. With 3 bases removed from V and 4 bases from J, the gap between germline ends came to 5 bases. Germline-derived CDR1 and CDR2 are DFQATT and SNEGSKA (reference sequence). The CDR3 loop reads CSASISDTQYF. The DNA for the CDR3 is TGCAGTGCTAGTATTTCAGATACGCAGTATTTT.

As concerns this clone: The conserved phenylalanine or tryptophan is not found at the CDR3 terminus, so this likely reflects a read error. The DNA is omitted, as the CDR3 cannot be located on it reliably, and the CDR3 follows TCRdb's listing. The chain carries TRBV30 and TRBJ1-2. The CDR3 is 13 amino acids in total, end residues counted. Germline V gene lookup returns CDR1 GTSNPN and CDR2 SVGIG (reference sequence). CDR3 loop: CAWSWGLGGADIY.